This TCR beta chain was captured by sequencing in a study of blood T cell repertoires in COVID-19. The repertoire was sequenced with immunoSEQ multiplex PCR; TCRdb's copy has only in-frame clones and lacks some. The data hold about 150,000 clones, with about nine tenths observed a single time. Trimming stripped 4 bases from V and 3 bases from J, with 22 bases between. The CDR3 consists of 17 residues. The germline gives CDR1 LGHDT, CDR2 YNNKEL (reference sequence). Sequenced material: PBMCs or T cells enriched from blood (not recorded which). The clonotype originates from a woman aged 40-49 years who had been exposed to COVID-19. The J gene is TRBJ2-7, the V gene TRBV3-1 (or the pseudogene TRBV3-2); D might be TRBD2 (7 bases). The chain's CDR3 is CASSPRPYGGLDYEQYF. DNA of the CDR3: TGTGCCAGCAGCCCCCGCCCCTACGGGGGGCTGGACTACGAGCAGTACTTC.